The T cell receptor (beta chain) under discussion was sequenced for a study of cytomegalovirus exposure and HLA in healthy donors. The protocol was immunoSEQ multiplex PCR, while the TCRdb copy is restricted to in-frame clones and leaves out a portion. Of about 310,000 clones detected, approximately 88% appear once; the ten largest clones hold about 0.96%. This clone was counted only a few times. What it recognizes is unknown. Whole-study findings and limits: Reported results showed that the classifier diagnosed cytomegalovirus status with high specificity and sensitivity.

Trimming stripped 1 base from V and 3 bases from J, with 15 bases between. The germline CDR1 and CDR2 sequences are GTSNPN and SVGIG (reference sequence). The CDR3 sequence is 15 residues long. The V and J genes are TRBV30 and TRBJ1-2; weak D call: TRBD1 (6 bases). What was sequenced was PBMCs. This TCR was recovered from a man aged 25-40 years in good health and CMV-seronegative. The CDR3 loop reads CAWSGLLQGYYGYTF. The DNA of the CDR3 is TGTGCCTGGAGTGGCCTCCTACAGGGATACTATGGCTACACCTTC. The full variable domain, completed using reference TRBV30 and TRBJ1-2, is SQTIHQWPATLVQPVGSPLSLECTVEGTSNPNLYWYRQAAGRGLQLLFYSVGIGQISSEVPQNLSASRPQDRQFILSSKKLLLSDSGFYLCAWSGLLQGYYGYTFGSGTRLTVV.